A few counts support the clone carrying this T cell receptor (beta chain). The antigen remains undetermined. This record belongs to a study of cytomegalovirus exposure and HLA in healthy donors. Turning to the study itself: T cells numbering about 180 million yielded 117 million unique TCR beta sequences in an earlier analysis. Among approximately 400 genotyped donors, about 85% fell in the Caucasian-associated ancestry cluster. The study's findings and limits: According to the study, about 180 TCR beta chains were cytomegalovirus-associated. Productive rates of about 87% or about 30% were seen for most TCR beta V segments in an earlier analysis.

CDR3 length: 15 amino acids. Germline V gene lookup returns CDR1 SGDLS and CDR2 YYNGEE. Trimming took off 4 bases at V and 0 bases at J, with 13 bases between the two ends. The primer mix had 60 Vbeta and 13 Jbeta primers. Profiling relied on immunoSEQ multiplex PCR, and the TCRdb table lists in-frame clones only, not all of them. The sample shows about 150,000 clones, roughly 86% of them seen only once. The origin of this receptor is a woman in her thirties or forties in good health and CMV-seronegative. Sequenced: PBMCs. The chain joins TRBV9 to TRBJ2-5, with D unclear. The DNA of the CDR3 is TGTGCCAGCAGCCTCGGCAGACTTTACCAAGAGACCCAGTACTTC. Its protein product is CASSLGRLYQETQYF.